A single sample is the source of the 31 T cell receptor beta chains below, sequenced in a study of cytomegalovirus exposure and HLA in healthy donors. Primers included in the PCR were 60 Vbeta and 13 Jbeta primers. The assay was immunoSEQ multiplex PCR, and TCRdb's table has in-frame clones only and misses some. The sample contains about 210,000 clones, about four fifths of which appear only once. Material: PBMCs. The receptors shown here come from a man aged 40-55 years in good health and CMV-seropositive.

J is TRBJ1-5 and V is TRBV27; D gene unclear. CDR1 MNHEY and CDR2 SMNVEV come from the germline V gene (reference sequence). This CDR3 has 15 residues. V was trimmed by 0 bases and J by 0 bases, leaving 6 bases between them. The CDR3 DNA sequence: TGTGCCAGCAGTTTATCAAGACATAGCAATCAGCCCCAGCATTTT. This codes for CASSLSRHSNQPQHF.

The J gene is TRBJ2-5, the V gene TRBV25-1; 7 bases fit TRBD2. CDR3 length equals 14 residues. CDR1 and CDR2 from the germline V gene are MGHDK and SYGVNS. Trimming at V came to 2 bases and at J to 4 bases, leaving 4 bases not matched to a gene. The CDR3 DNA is TGTGCCAGCAGTGAAGTGGGGGGGGGAGAGACCCAGTACTTC. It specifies CASSEVGGGETQYF.

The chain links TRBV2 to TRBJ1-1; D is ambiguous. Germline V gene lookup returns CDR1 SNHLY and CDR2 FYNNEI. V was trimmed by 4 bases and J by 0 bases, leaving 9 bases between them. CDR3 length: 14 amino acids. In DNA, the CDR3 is TGTGCCAGCAGTGTTGCAGTTTTGAACACTGAAGCTTTCTTT. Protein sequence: CASSVAVLNTEAFF.

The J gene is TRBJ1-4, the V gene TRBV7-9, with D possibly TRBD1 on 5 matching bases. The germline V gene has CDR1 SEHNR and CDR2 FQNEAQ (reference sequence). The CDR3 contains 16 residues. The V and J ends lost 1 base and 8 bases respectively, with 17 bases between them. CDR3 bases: TGTGCCAGCAGCTTAGTTCCCTCCGTCGGGGGGGAAAAACTGTTTTTT. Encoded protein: CASSLVPSVGGEKLFF.

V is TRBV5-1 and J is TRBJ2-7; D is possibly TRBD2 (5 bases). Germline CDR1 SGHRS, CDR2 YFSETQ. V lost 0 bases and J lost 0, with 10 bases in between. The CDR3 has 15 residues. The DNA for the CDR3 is TGCGCCAGCAGCTTGGCCGGGGAACCCTCCTACGAGCAGTACTTC. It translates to CASSLAGEPSYEQYF.

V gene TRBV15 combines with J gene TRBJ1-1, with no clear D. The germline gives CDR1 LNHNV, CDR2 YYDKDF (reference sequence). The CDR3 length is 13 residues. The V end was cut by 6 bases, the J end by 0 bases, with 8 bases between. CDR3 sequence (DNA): TGTGCCACCAGTGGGGAGGTGAACACTGAAGCTTTCTTT. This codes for CATSGEVNTEAFF.

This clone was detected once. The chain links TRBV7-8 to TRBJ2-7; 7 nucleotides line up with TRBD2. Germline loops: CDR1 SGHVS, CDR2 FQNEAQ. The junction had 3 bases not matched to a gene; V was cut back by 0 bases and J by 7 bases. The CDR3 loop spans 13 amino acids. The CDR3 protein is CASSLAGGWEQYF. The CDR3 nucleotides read TGTGCCAGCAGCTTAGCGGGAGGGTGGGAGCAGTACTTC.

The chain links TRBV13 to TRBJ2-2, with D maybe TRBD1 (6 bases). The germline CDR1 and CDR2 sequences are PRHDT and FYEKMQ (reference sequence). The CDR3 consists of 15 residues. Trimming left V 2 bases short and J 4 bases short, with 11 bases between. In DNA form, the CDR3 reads TGTGCCAGCAGCTTAAGGATCAGGGGCACCGGGGAGCTGTTTTTT. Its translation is CASSLRIRGTGELFF.

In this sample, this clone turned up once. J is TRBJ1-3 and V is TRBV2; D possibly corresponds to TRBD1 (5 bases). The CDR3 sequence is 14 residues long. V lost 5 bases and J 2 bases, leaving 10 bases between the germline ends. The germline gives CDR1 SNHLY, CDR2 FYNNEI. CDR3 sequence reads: CASSRQGPGNTIYF. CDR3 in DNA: TGTGCCAGCAGTAGGCAGGGCCCTGGAAACACCATATATTTT.

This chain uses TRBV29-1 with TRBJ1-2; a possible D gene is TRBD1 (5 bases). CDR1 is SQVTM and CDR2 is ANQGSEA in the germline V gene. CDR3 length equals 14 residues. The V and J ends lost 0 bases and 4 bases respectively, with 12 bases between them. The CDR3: CSVEDRRGAYGYTF. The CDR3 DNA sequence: TGCAGCGTTGAAGATAGGAGGGGAGCCTATGGCTACACCTTC.

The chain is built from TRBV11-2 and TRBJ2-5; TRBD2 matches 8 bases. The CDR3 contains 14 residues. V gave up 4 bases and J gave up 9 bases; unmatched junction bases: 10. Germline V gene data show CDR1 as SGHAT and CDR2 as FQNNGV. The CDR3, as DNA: TGTGCCAGCAGCTATATGGACCCCGGGGGGGCCCAGTACTTC. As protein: CASSYMDPGGAQYF.

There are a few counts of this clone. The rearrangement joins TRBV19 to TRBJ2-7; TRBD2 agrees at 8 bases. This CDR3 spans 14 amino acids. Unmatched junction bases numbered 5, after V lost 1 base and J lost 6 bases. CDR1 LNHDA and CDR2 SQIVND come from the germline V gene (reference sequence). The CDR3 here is CASSIATSDGEQYF. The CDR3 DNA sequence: TGTGCCAGTAGTATAGCGACTAGCGACGGCGAGCAGTACTTC.

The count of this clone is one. In DNA, the CDR3 is TGCGCCAGCAGCCTAACTAGCGGGAGGGCCCACGAGCAGTACTTC. Protein product: CASSLTSGRAHEQYF. The J gene is TRBJ2-7, the V gene TRBV5-1; 13 bases align to TRBD2. The trim removed 4 bases at V and 5 bases at J, leaving 6 bases unmatched. The CDR3 contains 15 residues. CDR1 is SGHRS, CDR2 YFSETQ, per germline. The whole variable domain, filled in from reference TRBV5-1 and TRBJ2-7, reads KAGVTQTPRYLIKTRGQQVTLSCSPISGHRSVSWYQQTPGQGLQFLFEYFSETQRNKGNFPGRFSGRQFSNSRSEMNVSTLELGDSALYLCASSLTSGRAHEQYFGPGTRLTVT.

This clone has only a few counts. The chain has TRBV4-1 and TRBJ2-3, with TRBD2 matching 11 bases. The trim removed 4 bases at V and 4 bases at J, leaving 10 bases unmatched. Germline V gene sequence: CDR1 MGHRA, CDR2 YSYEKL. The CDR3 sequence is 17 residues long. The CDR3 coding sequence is TGCGCCAGCAGCCTGGGGTTAGCGGGAGGGCTATCAGATACGCAGTATTTT. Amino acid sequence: CASSLGLAGGLSDTQYF.

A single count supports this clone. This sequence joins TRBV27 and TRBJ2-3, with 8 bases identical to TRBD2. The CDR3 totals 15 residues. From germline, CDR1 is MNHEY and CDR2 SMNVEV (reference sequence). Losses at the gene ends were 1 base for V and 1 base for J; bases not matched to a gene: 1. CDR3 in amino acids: CASSLFSGGTDTQYF. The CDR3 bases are TGTGCCAGCAGTTTATTTAGCGGGGGCACAGATACGCAGTATTTT.

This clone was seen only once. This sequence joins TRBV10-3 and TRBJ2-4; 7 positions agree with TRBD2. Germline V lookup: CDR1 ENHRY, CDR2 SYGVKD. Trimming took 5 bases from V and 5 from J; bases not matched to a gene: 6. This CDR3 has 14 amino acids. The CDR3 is CAISNGLAENIQYF. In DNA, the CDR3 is TGTGCCATCAGTAACGGGCTAGCGGAAAACATTCAGTACTTC.

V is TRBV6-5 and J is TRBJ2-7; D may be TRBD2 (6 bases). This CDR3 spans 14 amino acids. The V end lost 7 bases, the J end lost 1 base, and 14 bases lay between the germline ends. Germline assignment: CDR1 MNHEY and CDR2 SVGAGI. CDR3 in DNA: TGTGCCAGCAAACGGGAGCCCCTATCCTACGAGCAGTACTTC. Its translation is CASKREPLSYEQYF.

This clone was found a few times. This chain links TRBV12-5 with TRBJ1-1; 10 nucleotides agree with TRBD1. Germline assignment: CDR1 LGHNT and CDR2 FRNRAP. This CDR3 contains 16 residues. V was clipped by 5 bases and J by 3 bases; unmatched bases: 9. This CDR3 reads CASGQPLGQGDTEAFF. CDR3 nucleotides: TGTGCTAGTGGTCAACCATTAGGACAGGGGGACACTGAAGCTTTCTTT.

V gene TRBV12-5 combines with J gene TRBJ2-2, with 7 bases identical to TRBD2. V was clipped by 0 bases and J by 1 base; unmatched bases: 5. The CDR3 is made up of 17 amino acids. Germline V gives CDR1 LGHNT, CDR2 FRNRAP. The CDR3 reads CASGLVLASGNTGELFF. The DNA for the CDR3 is TGTGCTAGTGGTTTGGTACTCGCTAGCGGGAACACCGGGGAGCTGTTTTTT. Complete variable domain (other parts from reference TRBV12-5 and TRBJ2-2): DARVTQTPRHKVTEMGQEVTMRCQPILGHNTVFWYRQTMMQGLELLAYFRNRAPLDDSGMPKDRFSAEMPDATLATLKIQPSEPRDSAVYFCASGLVLASGNTGELFFGEGSRLTVL.

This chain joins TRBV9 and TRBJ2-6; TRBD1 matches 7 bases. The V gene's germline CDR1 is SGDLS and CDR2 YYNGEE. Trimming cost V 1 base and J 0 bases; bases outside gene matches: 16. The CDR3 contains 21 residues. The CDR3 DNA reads TGTGCCAGCAGCGTACATACAACTCCGGACAGGCAGGTCTCTGGGGCCAACGTCCTGACTTTC. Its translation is CASSVHTTPDRQVSGANVLTF.

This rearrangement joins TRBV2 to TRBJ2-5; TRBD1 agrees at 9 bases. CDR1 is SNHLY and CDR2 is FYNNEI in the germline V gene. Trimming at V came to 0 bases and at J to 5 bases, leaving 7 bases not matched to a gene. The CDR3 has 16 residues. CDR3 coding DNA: TGTGCCAGCAGTGAAGCAAAAGGGACAGGGATGGAGACCCAGTACTTC. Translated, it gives CASSEAKGTGMETQYF.

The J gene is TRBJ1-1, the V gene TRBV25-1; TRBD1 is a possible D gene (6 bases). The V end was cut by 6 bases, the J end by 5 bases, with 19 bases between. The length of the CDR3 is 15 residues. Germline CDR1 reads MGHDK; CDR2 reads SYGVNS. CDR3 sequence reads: CASSEGGARNTEAFF. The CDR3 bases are TGTGCCAGCAGCGAGGGGGGGGCAAGGAATACTGAAGCTTTCTTT.

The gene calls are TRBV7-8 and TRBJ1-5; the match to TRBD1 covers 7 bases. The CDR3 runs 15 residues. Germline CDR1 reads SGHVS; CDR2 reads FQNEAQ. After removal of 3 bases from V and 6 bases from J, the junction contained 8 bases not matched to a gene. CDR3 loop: CASSFGTAGGQPQHF. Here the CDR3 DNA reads TGTGCCAGCAGCTTCGGGACAGCGGGGGGTCAGCCCCAGCATTTT.

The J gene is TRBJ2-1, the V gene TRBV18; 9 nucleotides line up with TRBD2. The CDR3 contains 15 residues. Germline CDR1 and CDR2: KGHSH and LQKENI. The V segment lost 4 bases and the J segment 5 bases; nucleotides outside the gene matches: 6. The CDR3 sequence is CASSRGLAPDNEQFF. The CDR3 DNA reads TGTGCCAGCTCACGGGGACTAGCTCCGGACAATGAGCAGTTCTTC.

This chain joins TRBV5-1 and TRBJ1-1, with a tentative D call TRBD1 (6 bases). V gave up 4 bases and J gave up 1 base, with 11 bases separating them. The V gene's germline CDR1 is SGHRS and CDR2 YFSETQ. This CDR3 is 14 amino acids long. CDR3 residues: CASSGGRGNTEAFF. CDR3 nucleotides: TGCGCCAGCAGCGGCGGCAGGGGGAACACTGAAGCTTTCTTT.

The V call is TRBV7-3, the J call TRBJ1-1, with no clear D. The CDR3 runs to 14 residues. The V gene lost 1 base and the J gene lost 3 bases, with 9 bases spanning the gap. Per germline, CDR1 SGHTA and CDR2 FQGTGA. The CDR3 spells CASSLNGEYTEAFF. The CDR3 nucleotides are TGTGCCAGCAGCTTAAACGGGGAGTACACTGAAGCTTTCTTT. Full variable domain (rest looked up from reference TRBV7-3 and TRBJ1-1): GAGVSQTPSNKVTEKGKYVELRCDPISGHTALYWYRQSLGQGPEFLIYFQGTGAADDSGLPNDRFFAVRPEGSVSTLKIQRTERGDSAVYLCASSLNGEYTEAFFGQGTRLTVV.

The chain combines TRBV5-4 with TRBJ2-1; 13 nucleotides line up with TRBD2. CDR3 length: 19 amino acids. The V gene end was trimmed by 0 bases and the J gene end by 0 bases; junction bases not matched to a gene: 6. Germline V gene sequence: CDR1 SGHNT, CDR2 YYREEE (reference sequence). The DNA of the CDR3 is TGTGCCAGCAGCTTGGGTGGACTAGCGGGAGTGGGCTCCTACAATGAGCAGTTCTTC. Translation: CASSLGGLAGVGSYNEQFF.

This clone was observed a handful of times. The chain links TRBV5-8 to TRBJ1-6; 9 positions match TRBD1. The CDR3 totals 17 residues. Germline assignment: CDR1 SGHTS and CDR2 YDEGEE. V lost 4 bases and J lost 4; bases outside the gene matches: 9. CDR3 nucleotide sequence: TGTGCCAGCAGCCCCGGACAGGGGAGTTTTTATAATTCACCCCTCCACTTT. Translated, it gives CASSPGQGSFYNSPLHF.

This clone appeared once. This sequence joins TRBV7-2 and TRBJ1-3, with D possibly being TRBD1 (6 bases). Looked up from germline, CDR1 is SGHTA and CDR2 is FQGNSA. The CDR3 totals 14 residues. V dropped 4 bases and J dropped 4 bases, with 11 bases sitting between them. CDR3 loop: CASSSFGQGNTIYF. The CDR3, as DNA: TGTGCCAGCAGCTCATTCGGACAGGGAAACACCATATATTTT.

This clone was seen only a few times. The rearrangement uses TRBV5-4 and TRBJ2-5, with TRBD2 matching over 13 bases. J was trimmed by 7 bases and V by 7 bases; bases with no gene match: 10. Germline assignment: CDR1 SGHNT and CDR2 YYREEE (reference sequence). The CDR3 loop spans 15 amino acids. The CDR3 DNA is TGTGCCAGCTCCTGGACTAGCGGGAGTATGGGGACCCAGTACTTC. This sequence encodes CASSWTSGSMGTQYF.

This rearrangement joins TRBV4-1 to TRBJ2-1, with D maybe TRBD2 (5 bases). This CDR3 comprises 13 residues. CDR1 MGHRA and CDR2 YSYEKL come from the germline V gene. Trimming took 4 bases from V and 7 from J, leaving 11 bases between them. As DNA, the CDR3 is TGCGCCAGCAGCCCCATAACGGGGAATGAGCAGTTCTTC. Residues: CASSPITGNEQFF.